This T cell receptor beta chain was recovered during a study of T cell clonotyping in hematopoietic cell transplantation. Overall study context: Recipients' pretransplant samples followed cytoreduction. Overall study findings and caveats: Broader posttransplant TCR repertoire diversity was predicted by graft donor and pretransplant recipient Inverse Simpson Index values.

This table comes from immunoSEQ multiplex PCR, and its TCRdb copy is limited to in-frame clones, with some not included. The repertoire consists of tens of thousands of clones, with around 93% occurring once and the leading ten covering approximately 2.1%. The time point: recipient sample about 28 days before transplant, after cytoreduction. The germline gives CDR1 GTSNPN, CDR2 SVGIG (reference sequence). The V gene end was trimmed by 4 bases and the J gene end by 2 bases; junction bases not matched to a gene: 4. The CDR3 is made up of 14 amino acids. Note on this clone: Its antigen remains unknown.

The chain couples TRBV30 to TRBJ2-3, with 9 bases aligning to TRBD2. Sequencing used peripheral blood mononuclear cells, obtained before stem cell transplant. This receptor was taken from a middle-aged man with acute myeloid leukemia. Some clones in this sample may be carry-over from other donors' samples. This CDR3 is CAWTSGTYTDTQYF. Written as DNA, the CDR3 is TGTGCCTGGACTAGCGGGACTTACACAGATACGCAGTATTTT.